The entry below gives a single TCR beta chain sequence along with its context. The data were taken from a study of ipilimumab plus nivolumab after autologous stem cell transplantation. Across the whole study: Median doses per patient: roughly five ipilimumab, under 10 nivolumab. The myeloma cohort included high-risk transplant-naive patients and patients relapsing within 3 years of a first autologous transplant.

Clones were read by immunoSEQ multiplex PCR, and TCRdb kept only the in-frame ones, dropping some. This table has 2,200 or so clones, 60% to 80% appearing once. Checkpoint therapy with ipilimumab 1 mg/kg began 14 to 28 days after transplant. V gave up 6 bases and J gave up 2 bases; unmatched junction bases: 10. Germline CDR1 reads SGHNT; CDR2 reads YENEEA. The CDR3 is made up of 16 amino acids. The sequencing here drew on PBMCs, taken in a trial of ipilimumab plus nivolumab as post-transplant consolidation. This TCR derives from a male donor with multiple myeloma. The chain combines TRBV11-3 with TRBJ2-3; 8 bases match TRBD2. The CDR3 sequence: CASSAGGVSDTDTQYF. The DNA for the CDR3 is TGTGCCAGCAGTGCCGGGGGGGTCTCCGACACAGATACGCAGTATTTT.